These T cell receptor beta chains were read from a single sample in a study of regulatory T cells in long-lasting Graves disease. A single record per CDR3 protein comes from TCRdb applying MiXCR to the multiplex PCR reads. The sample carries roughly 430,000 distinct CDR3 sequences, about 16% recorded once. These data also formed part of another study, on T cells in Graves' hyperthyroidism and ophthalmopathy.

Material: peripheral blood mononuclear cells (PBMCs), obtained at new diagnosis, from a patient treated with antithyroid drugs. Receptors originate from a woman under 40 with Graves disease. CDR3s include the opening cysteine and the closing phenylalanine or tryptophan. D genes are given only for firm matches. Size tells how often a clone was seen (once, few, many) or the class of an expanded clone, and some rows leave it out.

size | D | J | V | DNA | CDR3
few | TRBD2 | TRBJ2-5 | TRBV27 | TGTGCCAGCACCCGGTCGGGAGGGCCCCGGGAGACCCAGTACTTC | CASTRSGGPRETQYF
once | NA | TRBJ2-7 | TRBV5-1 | TGCGCCAGCAGCTCTACAGGCCCCCCCTACGAGCAGTACTTC | CASSSTGPPYEQYF
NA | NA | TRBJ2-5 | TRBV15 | TGTGCCACCAGCAGTAGGGGGGTCGGGGAGACCCAGTACTTC | CATSSRGVGETQYF
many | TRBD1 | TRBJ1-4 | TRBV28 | TGTGCCAGCAGTTTGACAGGGGAGGAAAAACTGTTTTTT | CASSLTGEEKLFF
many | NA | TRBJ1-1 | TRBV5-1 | TGCGCCAGCAGCGGGCTCGGGAATATCCTGAACACTGAAGCTTTCTTT | CASSGLGNILNTEAFF
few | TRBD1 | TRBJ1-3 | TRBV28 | TGTGCCAGCAGTCCCCTAGGGGGCACCTCTGGAAACACCATATATTTT | CASSPLGGTSGNTIYF
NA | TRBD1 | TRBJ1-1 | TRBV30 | TGTGCCTGCTCTCCGGACAGGCGCATGAACACTGAAGCTTTCTTT | CACSPDRRMNTEAFF
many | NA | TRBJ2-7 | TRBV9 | TGTGCCAGCAGCTTCAGCCCCGGGCCGGGCGAGCAGTACTTC | CASSFSPGPGEQYF
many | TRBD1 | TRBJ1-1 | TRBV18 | TGTGCCAGCTCCTCAACAGGGGCCCCGATGGAAGCTTTCTTT | CASSSTGAPMEAFF
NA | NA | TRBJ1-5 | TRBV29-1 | TGCAGCGTAGATACAGGGTTTTCCAATCAGCCCCAGCATTTT | CSVDTGFSNQPQHF
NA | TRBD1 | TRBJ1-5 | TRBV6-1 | TGTGCCAGCAGTCCAACAGGGGTGGTGAGCAATCAGCCCCAGCATTTT | CASSPTGVVSNQPQHF
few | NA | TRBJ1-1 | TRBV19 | TGTGCCAGTAGCTTCCACCGGGGGAACACTGAAGCTTTCTTT | CASSFHRGNTEAFF
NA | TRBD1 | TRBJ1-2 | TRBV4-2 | TGTGCCAGCAGCCAAGATCCAGGGGGCCTGGGTGGCTACACCTTC | CASSQDPGGLGGYTF
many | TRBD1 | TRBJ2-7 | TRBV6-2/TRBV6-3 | TGTGCCAGCATAAGAGGACAGGGAAGCTCCTACGAGCAGTACTTC | CASIRGQGSSYEQYF
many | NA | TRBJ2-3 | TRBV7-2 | TGTGCCAGCAGAGCAGGAGGGTTCGCAGATACGCAGTATTTT | CASRAGGFADTQYF
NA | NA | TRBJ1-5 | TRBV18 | TGTGCCAGCCCGGAGGGCCAGGGACATAGCAATCAGCCCCAGCATTTT | CASPEGQGHSNQPQHF
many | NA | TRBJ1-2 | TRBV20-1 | TGCAGTCGCCGGGGGATAGGCGGCTACACCTTC | CSRRGIGGYTF
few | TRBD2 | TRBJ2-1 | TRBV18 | TGTGCCAGCACAGTGACTAGCGGGATAAATGAGCAGTTCTTC | CASTVTSGINEQFF
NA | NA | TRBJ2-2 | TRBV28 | TGTGCCAGCACCAGGGGGGGCGGGAGCACCGGGGAGCTGTTTTTT | CASTRGGGSTGELFF
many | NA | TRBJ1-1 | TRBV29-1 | TGCAGCGTTAAACCACGGCTGCGGAACACTGAAGCTTTCTTT | CSVKPRLRNTEAFF
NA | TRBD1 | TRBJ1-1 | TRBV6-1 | TGTGCCAGCAGTGGCGACCGACAGGGTTGGAACACTGAAGCTTTCTTT | CASSGDRQGWNTEAFF
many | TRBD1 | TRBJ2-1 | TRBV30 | TGTGCCTGGGACAGGGGAGGTGAGCAGTTCTTC | CAWDRGGEQFF
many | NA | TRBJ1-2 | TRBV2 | TGTGCCAGCAGCTTAGCTGGGGGTGACTATGGCTACACCTTC | CASSLAGGDYGYTF
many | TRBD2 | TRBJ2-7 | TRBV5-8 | TGTGCCAGCAGCTCGGGACTAGCGGGAGGCACATTCTCCTACGAGCAGTACTTC | CASSSGLAGGTFSYEQYF
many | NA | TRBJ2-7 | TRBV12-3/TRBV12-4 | TGTGCCAGCAGCCCGAACGGGCCCCGGGGGAGCGAGCAGTACTTC | CASSPNGPRGSEQYF
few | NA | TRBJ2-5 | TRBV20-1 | TGCAGTGCCAGCAGGGGACGAATCCAAGAGACCCAGTACTTC | CSASRGRIQETQYF
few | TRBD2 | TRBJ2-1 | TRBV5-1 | TGCGCCAGCAGCTCCCGTAGCGGGAGAATAGCGAATGAGCAGTTCTTC | CASSSRSGRIANEQFF
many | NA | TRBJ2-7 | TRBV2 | TGTGCCAGCAGGGAGTACAGTGGGGCGCGGGAGCAGTACTTC | CASREYSGAREQYF
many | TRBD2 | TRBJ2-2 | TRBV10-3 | TGTGCCATCAAGCGGGGGGCGGGTGACACCGGGGAGCTGTTTTTT | CAIKRGAGDTGELFF
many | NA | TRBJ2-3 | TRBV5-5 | TGTGCCAGCACCTCGGATGGAGATACGCAGTATTTT | CASTSDGDTQYF
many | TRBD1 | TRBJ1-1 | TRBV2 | TGTGCCAGCAGCCCACAGGGGGCGGTTGGGACTGAAGCTTTCTTT | CASSPQGAVGTEAFF
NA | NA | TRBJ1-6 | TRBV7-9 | TGTGCCAGCAGCAGCGTCCAGTGGCGGCAGGGGCCCCTCCACTTT | CASSSVQWRQGPLHF
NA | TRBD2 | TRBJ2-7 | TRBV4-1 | TGCGCCAGCAGCCAGGGACTAGCGGGAGGCGTTTGGTACTTC | CASSQGLAGGVWYF
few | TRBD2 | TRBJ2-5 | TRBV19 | TGTGCCACCACGAGGACTAGCGGGAGTGAGACCCAGTACTTC | CATTRTSGSETQYF
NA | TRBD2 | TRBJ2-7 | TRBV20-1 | TGCAGTGCCGGGAGGGGGTGGCTAGCGGGAGAGACCTACGAGCAGTACTTC | CSAGRGWLAGETYEQYF
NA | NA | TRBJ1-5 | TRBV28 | TGTGCCAGCAGCACCCTTTCGGCGACTTGGACCGACGAGATCAATCAGCCCCAGCATTTT | CASSTLSATWTDEINQPQHF
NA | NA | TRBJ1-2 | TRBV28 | TGTGCCAGCAGTTGGGGGATTAAGGGGGATGGCTACACCTTC | CASSWGIKGDGYTF
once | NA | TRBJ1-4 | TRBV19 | TGTGCCAGTAGTACGCTAGAGAGGGGTGAAAAACTGTTTTTT | CASSTLERGEKLFF
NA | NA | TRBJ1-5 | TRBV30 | TGTGCCTGGGGGTACAATCAGCCCCAGCATTTT | CAWGYNQPQHF
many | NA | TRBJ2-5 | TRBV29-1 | TGCAGCGTTGTCGCGGGTGGGAAGTGGACCCAGTACTTC | CSVVAGGKWTQYF
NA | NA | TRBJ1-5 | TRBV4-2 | TGTGCCAGCAGCCAGCGTTTTAGCAATCAGCCCCAGCATTTT | CASSQRFSNQPQHF
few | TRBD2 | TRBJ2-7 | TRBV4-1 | TGCGCCAGCAGCCAAGATGTGGTGATAGCGGGAGTTTGGTCCTACGAGCAGTACTTC | CASSQDVVIAGVWSYEQYF
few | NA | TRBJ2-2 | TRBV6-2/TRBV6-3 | TGTGCCAGCAGTTACTTGGGGACCGGGGAGCTGTTTTTT | CASSYLGTGELFF
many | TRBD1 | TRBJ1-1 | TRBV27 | TGTGCCAGCAGTTTAACCTGGACAGGAAAAGCTTTCTTT | CASSLTWTGKAFF
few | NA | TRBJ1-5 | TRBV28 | TGTGCCAGCAGTTTATGGCAGGGGACTCAGCCCCAGCATTTT | CASSLWQGTQPQHF
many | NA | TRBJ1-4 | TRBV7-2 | TGTGCCAGCAGCCCCGACTCATACGCGGGAGAAAAACTGTTTTTT | CASSPDSYAGEKLFF
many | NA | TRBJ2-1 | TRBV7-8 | TGTGCCAGCAGCTTAGAATCCTCGCCCTACAATGAGCAGTTCTTC | CASSLESSPYNEQFF
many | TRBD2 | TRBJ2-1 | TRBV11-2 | TGTGCCAGCAGACGACAACACGGGAGGCAGATCTACAATGAGCAGTTCTTC | CASRRQHGRQIYNEQFF
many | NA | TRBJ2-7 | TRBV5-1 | TGCGCCAGCAGCCACGGACTGGGACCGTACGAGCAGTACTTC | CASSHGLGPYEQYF
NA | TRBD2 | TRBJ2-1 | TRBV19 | TGTGCCAGTAGTCTAAGCGGGAGGATGAACAATGAGCAGTTCTTC | CASSLSGRMNNEQFF
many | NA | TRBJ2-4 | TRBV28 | TGTGCCAGCAGCTCCGACTCCTTCGGAGCCAAAAACATTCAGTACTTC | CASSSDSFGAKNIQYF
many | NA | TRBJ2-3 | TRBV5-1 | TGCGCCAGCAGCCCGCAAGGTAGACCCACAGATACGCAGTATTTT | CASSPQGRPTDTQYF
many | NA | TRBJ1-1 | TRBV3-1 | TGTGCCAGCAGCCGCGGTCAGGAGAACACTGAAGCTTTCTTT | CASSRGQENTEAFF